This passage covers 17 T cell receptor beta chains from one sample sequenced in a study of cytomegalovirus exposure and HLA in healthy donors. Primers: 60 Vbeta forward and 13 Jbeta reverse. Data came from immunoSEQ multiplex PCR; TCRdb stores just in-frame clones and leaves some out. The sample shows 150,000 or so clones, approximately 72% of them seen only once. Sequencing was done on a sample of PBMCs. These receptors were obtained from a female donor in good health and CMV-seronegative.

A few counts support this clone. The CDR3, as DNA: TGTGCCAGCAGTTATAGCGGGATGGGCTCAAGGTACGAGCAGTACTTC. This codes for CASSYSGMGSRYEQYF. The genes are TRBV6-5 and TRBJ2-7; 8 bases line up with TRBD2. CDR1 is MNHEY, CDR2 SVGAGI, per germline. Trimming took 3 bases from V and 4 from J; bases not matched to a gene: 11. The CDR3 spans 16 residues.

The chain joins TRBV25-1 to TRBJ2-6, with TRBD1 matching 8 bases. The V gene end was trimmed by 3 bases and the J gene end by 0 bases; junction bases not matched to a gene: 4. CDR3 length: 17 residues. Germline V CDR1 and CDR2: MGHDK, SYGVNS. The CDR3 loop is CASSDPTGGSGANVLTF. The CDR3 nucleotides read TGTGCCAGCAGTGACCCCACAGGGGGCTCTGGGGCCAACGTCCTGACTTTC.

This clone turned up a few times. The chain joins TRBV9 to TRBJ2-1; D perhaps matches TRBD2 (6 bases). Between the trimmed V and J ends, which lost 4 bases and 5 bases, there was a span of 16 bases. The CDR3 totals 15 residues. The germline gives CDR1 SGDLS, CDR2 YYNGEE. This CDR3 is CASSPRLESNNEQFF. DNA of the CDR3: TGTGCCAGCAGCCCCCGACTAGAAAGCAACAATGAGCAGTTCTTC. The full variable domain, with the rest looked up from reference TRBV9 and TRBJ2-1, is DSGVTQTPKHLITATGQRVTLRCSPRSGDLSVYWYQQSLDQGLQFLIQYYNGEERAKGNILERFSAQQFPDLHSELNLSSLELGDSALYFCASSPRLESNNEQFFGPGTRLTVL.

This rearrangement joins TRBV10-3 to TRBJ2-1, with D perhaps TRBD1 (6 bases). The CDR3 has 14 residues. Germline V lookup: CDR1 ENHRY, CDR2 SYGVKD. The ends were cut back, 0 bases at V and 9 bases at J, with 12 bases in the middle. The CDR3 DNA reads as TGTGCCATCAGTGAGTCCGCAGGGGACGGTGAGCAGTTCTTC. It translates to CAISESAGDGEQFF.

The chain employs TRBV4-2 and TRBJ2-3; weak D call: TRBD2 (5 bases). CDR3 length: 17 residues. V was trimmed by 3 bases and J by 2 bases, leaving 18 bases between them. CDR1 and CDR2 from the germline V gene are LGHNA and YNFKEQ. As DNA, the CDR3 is TGTGCCAGCAGCCACACCCTAGGCGGGCCCGACACAGATACGCAGTATTTT. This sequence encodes CASSHTLGGPDTDTQYF.

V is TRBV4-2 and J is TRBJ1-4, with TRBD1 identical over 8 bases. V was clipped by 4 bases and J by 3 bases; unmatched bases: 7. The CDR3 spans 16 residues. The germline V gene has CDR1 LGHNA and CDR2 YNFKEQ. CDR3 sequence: CASSLGQGLANEKLFF. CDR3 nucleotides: TGTGCCAGCAGCCTAGGACAGGGCTTGGCTAATGAAAAACTGTTTTTT.

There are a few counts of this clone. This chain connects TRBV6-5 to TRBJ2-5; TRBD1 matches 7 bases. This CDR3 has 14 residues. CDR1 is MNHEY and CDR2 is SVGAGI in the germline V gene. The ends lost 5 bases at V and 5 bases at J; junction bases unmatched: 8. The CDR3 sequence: CASSKRDSKETQYF. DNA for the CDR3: TGTGCCAGCAGTAAACGGGACAGTAAGGAGACCCAGTACTTC.

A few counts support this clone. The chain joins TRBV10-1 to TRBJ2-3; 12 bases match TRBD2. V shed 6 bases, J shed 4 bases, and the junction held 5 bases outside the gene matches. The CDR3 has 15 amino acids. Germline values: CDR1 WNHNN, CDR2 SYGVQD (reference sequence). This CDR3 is CASSPGLAGSDTQYF. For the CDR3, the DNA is TGCGCCAGCAGCCCTGGACTAGCGGGGTCAGATACGCAGTATTTT.

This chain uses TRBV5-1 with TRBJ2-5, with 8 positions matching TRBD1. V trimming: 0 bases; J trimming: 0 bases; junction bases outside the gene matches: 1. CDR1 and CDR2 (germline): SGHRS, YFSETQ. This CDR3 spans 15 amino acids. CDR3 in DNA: TGCGCCAGCAGCTTGGGGGGACAGGACCAAGAGACCCAGTACTTC. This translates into CASSLGGQDQETQYF.

The CDR3 region is CASRGLAGEQFF. In DNA, the CDR3 is TGCGCCAGCAGAGGACTAGCGGGGGAACAGTTCTTC. This chain links TRBV10-1 with TRBJ2-1; 13 bases are shared with TRBD2. V dropped 6 bases and J dropped 13; count of bases not matched to a gene: 3. The length of the CDR3 is 12 residues. Germline CDR1 and CDR2: WNHNN and SYGVQD (reference sequence).

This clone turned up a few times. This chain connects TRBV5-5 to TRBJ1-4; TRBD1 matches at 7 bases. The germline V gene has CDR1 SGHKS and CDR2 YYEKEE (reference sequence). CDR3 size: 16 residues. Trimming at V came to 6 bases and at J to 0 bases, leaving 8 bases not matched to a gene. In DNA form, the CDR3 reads TGTGCCAGCACTCTCGGGACAGTTGCAACTAATGAAAAACTGTTTTTT. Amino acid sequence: CASTLGTVATNEKLFF. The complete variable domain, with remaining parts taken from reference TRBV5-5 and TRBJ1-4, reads DAGVTQSPTHLIKTRGQQVTLRCSPISGHKSVSWYQQVLGQGPQFIFQYYEKEERGRGNFPDRFSARQFPNYSSELNVNALLLGDSALYLCASTLGTVATNEKLFFGSGTQLSVL.

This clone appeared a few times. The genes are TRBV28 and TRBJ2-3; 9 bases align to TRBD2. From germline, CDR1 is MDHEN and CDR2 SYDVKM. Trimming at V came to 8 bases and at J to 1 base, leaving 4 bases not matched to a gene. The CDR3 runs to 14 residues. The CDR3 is CASVLAGGTDTQYF. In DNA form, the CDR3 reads TGTGCCAGCGTCTTAGCGGGAGGCACAGATACGCAGTATTTT.

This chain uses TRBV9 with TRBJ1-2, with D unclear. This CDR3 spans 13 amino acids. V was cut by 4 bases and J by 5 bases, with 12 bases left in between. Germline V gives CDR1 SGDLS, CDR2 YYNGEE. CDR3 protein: CASSPSSGYGYTF. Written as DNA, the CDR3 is TGTGCCAGCAGCCCCAGCTCGGGGTATGGCTACACCTTC. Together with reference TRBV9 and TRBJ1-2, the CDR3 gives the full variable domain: DSGVTQTPKHLITATGQRVTLRCSPRSGDLSVYWYQQSLDQGLQFLIQYYNGEERAKGNILERFSAQQFPDLHSELNLSSLELGDSALYFCASSPSSGYGYTFGSGTRLTVV.

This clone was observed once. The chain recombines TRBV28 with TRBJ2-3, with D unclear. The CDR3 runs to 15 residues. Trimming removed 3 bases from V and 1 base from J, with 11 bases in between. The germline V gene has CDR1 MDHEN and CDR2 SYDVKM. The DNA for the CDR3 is TGTGCCAGCAGTTTGGGCAGTTCCCGCACAGATACGCAGTATTTT. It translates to CASSLGSSRTDTQYF. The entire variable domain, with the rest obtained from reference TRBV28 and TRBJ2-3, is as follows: DVKVTQSSRYLVKRTGEKVFLECVQDMDHENMFWYRQDPGLGLRLIYFSYDVKMKEKGDIPEGYSVSREKKERFSLILESASTNQTSMYLCASSLGSSRTDTQYFGPGTRLTVL.

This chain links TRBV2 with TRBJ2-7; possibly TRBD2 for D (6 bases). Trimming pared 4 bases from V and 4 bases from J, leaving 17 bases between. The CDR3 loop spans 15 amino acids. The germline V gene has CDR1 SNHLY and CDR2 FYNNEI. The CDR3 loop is CASSVMWGEGYEQYF. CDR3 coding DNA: TGTGCCAGCAGTGTTATGTGGGGGGAAGGGTACGAGCAGTACTTC.

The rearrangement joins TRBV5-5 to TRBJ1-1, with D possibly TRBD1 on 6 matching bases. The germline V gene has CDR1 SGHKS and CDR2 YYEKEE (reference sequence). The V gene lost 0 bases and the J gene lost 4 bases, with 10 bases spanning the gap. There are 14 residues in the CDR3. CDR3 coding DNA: TGTGCCAGCAGCTTGGCCGGGGGGCGCACTGAAGCTTTCTTT. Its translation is CASSLAGGRTEAFF.

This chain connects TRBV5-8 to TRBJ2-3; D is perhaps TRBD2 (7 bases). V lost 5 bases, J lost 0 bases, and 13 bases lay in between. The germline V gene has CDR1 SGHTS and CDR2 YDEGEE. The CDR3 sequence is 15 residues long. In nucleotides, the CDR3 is TGTGCCAGCAGGGGGGGGCAGACTAGCACAGATACGCAGTATTTT. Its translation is CASRGGQTSTDTQYF.